One and the same sample provided the 19 T cell receptor beta chains below, sequenced in a study of T cells in localized non-small cell lung cancer (dated by TCRdb to about 2020). To prepare the library, the immunoSEQ multiplex PCR assay was applied. In TCRdb, the immuneACCESS table is reduced to in-frame sequences with V and J assigned. These tables do not hold every clone; where another copy was compared, an unresolved V gene accounts for under half, and the others remain unexplained. The sample table records 40,000 or so clones; around 81% of these occur just once. Roughly 7.3% of the sample is taken by the ten largest. Here the sequenced sample was peripheral blood mononuclear cells, taken before any cancer treatment. The source is a male donor at least 60 years old with stage II lung adenocarcinoma.

This clone was seen only a few times. The chain joins TRBV7-2 to TRBJ2-5; no reliable D call. Germline V CDR1 and CDR2: SGHTA, FQGNSA. V was clipped by 1 base and J by 2 bases, with 8 bases between them. There are 14 residues in the CDR3. CDR3 coding DNA: TGTGCCAGCAGCTTAGATTTGTCACAAGAGACCCAGTACTTC. Translation: CASSLDLSQETQYF. The variable domain in full, with the rest retrieved from reference TRBV7-2 and TRBJ2-5, is GAGVSQSPSNKVTEKGKDVELRCDPISGHTALYWYRQSLGQGLEFLIYFQGNSAPDKSGLPSDRFSAERTGGSVSTLTIQRTQQEDSAVYLCASSLDLSQETQYFGPGTRLLVL.

This chain joins TRBV19 and TRBJ1-5; tentative D call: TRBD1 (6 bases). The CDR3 has 15 residues. Germline V lookup: CDR1 LNHDA, CDR2 SQIVND (reference sequence). Trimming removed 3 bases at V and 3 bases at J, with 12 bases between. The CDR3 sequence: CASSIHQGINQPQHF. Here the CDR3 DNA reads TGTGCCAGTAGTATTCATCAGGGGATCAATCAGCCCCAGCATTTT.

The chain couples TRBV18 to TRBJ1-3, with 7 bases lining up with TRBD1. Unmatched junction bases numbered 5, after V lost 3 bases and J lost 3 bases. Germline loops: CDR1 KGHSH, CDR2 LQKENI. This CDR3 has 15 amino acids. CDR3 sequence reads: CASSPGTVFGNTIYF. CDR3 DNA sequence: TGTGCCAGCTCACCCGGGACAGTATTTGGAAACACCATATATTTT.

This clone was seen a few times. J is TRBJ1-2 and V is TRBV19; D is unresolved. CDR1 and CDR2 from the germline V gene are LNHDA and SQIVND (reference sequence). This CDR3 comprises 13 residues. Between the trimmed V and J ends, which lost 2 bases and 8 bases, there was a span of 12 bases. The DNA of the CDR3 is TGTGCCAGTAGTATATTCCGGGCTGACGGCTACACCTTC. It encodes CASSIFRADGYTF.

The CDR3 DNA sequence: TGCGCCAGCAGCTTGTGGGGAGGGCCGCGGGATACGCAGTATTTT. Translated: CASSLWGGPRDTQYF. This rearrangement joins TRBV5-1 to TRBJ2-3; 7 bases agree with TRBD2. V gave up 1 base and J gave up 6 bases; unmatched junction bases: 8. This CDR3 is 15 amino acids long. Germline-derived CDR1 and CDR2 are SGHRS and YFSETQ. The entire variable domain, with the rest obtained from reference TRBV5-1 and TRBJ2-3, is as follows: KAGVTQTPRYLIKTRGQQVTLSCSPISGHRSVSWYQQTPGQGLQFLFEYFSETQRNKGNFPGRFSGRQFSNSRSEMNVSTLELGDSALYLCASSLWGGPRDTQYFGPGTRLTVL.

CDR3 sequence (DNA): TGTGCCAGCGCGGACAGGCGATACGAGCAGTACTTC. It is translated as CASADRRYEQYF. The chain uses TRBV6-5 and TRBJ2-7; 7 nucleotides align to TRBD1. J gave up 4 bases and V 8 bases, and 5 bases lay outside the gene matches. CDR1 is MNHEY and CDR2 is SVGAGI in the germline V gene. The CDR3 sequence is 12 residues long.

This clone was observed once. The CDR3 sequence: CASGLRLNTEAFF. In DNA form, the CDR3 reads TGTGCTAGTGGTTTGAGATTGAACACTGAAGCTTTCTTT. The chain couples TRBV12-5 to TRBJ1-1, with no clear D. Germline V CDR1 and CDR2: LGHNT, FRNRAP. V shed 2 bases and J shed 0 bases, with 4 bases lying between them. This CDR3 has 13 amino acids.

The chain joins TRBV6-1 to TRBJ2-7, with D unresolved. From germline, CDR1 is MNHNS and CDR2 SASEGT. The V end lost 10 bases, the J end lost 6 bases, and 16 bases lay between the germline ends. This CDR3 has 12 amino acids. For the CDR3, the DNA is TGTGCCACCGCCCGGGCCGGCGGCGAGCAGTACTTC. It codes for CATARAGGEQYF.

The V gene is TRBV7-9, the J gene TRBJ2-7; 8 nucleotides agree with TRBD1. Germline CDR1 is SEHNR and CDR2 is FQNEAQ (reference sequence). With 5 bases clipped from V and 4 bases from J, the junction kept 1 base outside the gene matches. The CDR3 runs to 12 residues. DNA for the CDR3: TGTGCCAGCAGCCGGACAGGGTACGAGCAGTACTTC. This codes for CASSRTGYEQYF.

The chain combines TRBV5-1 with TRBJ2-3, with D perhaps matching TRBD1 (5 bases). Looked up from germline, CDR1 is SGHRS and CDR2 is YFSETQ. The CDR3 is 15 residues long. Trimming left V 0 bases short and J 3 bases short, with 11 bases between. CDR3 nucleotide sequence: TGCGCCAGCAGCTTGGGGGGCAGTTTGACAGATACGCAGTATTTT. As protein: CASSLGGSLTDTQYF.

The V and J genes are TRBV19 and TRBJ1-4, with D tentatively TRBD1 (6 bases). CDR1 is LNHDA and CDR2 is SQIVND in the germline V gene (reference sequence). Between the trimmed V and J ends, which lost 5 bases and 3 bases, there was a span of 16 bases. The CDR3 covers 16 residues. CDR3 nucleotide sequence: TGTGCCAGTAGTCCCCTGGCAGGGGAGGCTAATGAAAAACTGTTTTTT. Protein: CASSPLAGEANEKLFF.

This clone is labeled as medium-sized. This sequence joins TRBV19 and TRBJ2-1, with D perhaps assigned TRBD1 or TRBD2 (5 bases each). CDR1 and CDR2 from the germline V gene are LNHDA and SQIVND (reference sequence). V lost 6 bases and J lost 3, with 18 bases in between. The CDR3 runs 16 residues. The CDR3 protein is CASSQQSGPYYNEQFF. Written as DNA, the CDR3 is TGTGCCAGTAGCCAACAATCGGGACCGTACTACAATGAGCAGTTCTTC.

The chain has TRBV6-6 and TRBJ2-7; D assignment may be TRBD1 or TRBD2 (6 bases each). Germline CDR1 is MNHNY and CDR2 is SVGAGI (reference sequence). The CDR3 loop spans 15 amino acids. The V end was cut by 6 bases, the J end by 0 bases, with 15 bases between. Here the CDR3 reads CASSPLGGLSYEQYF. The CDR3 DNA follows: TGTGCCAGCAGCCCCCTCGGGGGCCTCTCCTACGAGCAGTACTTC.

The chain has TRBV7-2 and TRBJ1-4; D is perhaps TRBD1 (5 bases). Germline values: CDR1 SGHTA, CDR2 FQGNSA. V shed 5 bases and J shed 1 base, with 14 bases lying between them. The CDR3 covers 16 residues. The CDR3: CASSPGPRGTNEKLFF. CDR3 nucleotide sequence: TGTGCCAGCAGCCCTGGCCCGAGGGGAACTAATGAAAAACTGTTTTTT.

The gene calls are TRBV5-1 and TRBJ2-2; 9 bases match TRBD2. Per the germline V gene, CDR1 is SGHRS and CDR2 is YFSETQ. V shed 0 bases, J shed 1 base, and the junction held 7 bases outside the gene matches. CDR3 length: 18 amino acids. CDR3 protein: CASSLGLAGRLNTGELFF. The DNA of the CDR3 is TGCGCCAGCAGCTTGGGCCTAGCGGGGCGACTGAACACCGGGGAGCTGTTTTTT. The whole variable domain, filled in from reference TRBV5-1 and TRBJ2-2, reads KAGVTQTPRYLIKTRGQQVTLSCSPISGHRSVSWYQQTPGQGLQFLFEYFSETQRNKGNFPGRFSGRQFSNSRSEMNVSTLELGDSALYLCASSLGLAGRLNTGELFFGEGSRLTVL.

The genes are TRBV28 and TRBJ2-5; tentatively, D is TRBD1 (6 bases). Germline-derived CDR1 and CDR2 are MDHEN and SYDVKM. This CDR3 comprises 16 residues. Trimming took 4 bases from V and 5 from J, leaving 20 bases between them. This chain's CDR3 is CASSSDMGATSETQYF. The CDR3 DNA reads TGTGCCAGCAGTTCCGACATGGGGGCCACCTCGGAGACCCAGTACTTC.

J is TRBJ2-2 and V is TRBV5-1, with TRBD1 matching over 11 bases. The CDR3 has 16 amino acids. Germline V gene sequence: CDR1 SGHRS, CDR2 YFSETQ. V lost 1 base, J lost 4 bases, and 3 bases stayed unmatched. This CDR3 reads CASSLPGQGGTGELFF. CDR3 in DNA: TGCGCCAGCAGCTTGCCGGGACAGGGGGGCACCGGGGAGCTGTTTTTT.

This rearrangement joins TRBV6-1 to TRBJ1-5; a weak D match, TRBD1 (6 bases). Germline loops: CDR1 MNHNS, CDR2 SASEGT. The CDR3 contains 14 residues. Trimming took off 6 bases at V and 0 bases at J, with 9 bases between the two ends. In nucleotides, the CDR3 is TGTGCCAGCAGAACAGGGTTTAGCAATCAGCCCCAGCATTTT. It yields the protein CASRTGFSNQPQHF.

This clone was found once. The genes are TRBV9 and TRBJ1-2, with D tentatively TRBD1 (6 bases). V was clipped by 3 bases and J by 4 bases, with 16 bases between them. Germline V gene sequence: CDR1 SGDLS, CDR2 YYNGEE. The CDR3 is made up of 15 amino acids. The CDR3 nucleotides read TGTGCCAGCAGCGCTTGGACTTTAGGGGGCTATGGCTACACCTTC. Translating gives CASSAWTLGGYGYTF.